This T cell receptor beta chain stems from a study of blood T cell repertoires in COVID-19 (TCRdb year 2020). Background for the entire study: Samples from collaborators originated in the United States, Italy and Spain and spanned both the acute and convalescent phases of COVID-19. The material from the prospective study consisted of cDNA or gDNA derived from T cells, B-cell-depleted T cells, or PBMCs. The dataset comprised deeply sampled blood TCRbeta repertoires from subjects exposed to, actively infected with, or recovered from COVID-19. A freely available public database, intended as a resource for researchers studying the immune response to SARS-CoV-2, is where the repertoires were released. Samples were obtained from the ongoing ImmuneRACE study (first 160 participants) and from 1,254 subjects provided by 6 global collaborators. Sample metadata almost always included a de-identified subject ID, COVID-19 status, age in years and sex. Where available, HLA class I and class II types were taken from metadata supplied by the sample provider and were not determined by assay-based typing.

Turning to this clone: Its antigen has not been determined. Nothing much larger sits one base from this clone, and base qualities are not available.

At the junction V is shortened by 3 bases and J by 3 bases; bases outside the gene matches: 6. From a lookup of the germline V gene, CDR1 and CDR2 are LGHNA and YNFKEQ. The CDR3 spans 15 residues, from the cysteine through the phenylalanine. The kept DNA is CDR3 alone, 45 bases in frame from the first base. Broad study findings and their caveats: The quantity of clinical and demographic metadata differed by source and by participant and was supplied without curation.

A second Seattle source provided samples from volunteer blood donors who had recovered from COVID-19. Each collaborating institution followed its own protocols to collect whole blood in K2EDTA tubes. For TCRbeta analysis, collaborator samples were shipped as frozen whole blood, as isolated PBMCs, or as DNA extracted from either sample type. TCRbeta CDR3 regions were amplified from genomic DNA using the immunoSEQ Assay, a bias-controlled multiplex PCR. Per the source publication's procedure: Within the assay, amplification of reference gene primers was used to estimate how many nucleated cells each sample contained. To quantify the absolute abundance of each unique TCRbeta CDR3 rearrangement, sequence reads were collapsed and filtered. For each sample, productive Simpson clonality was calculated as the square root of Simpson's diversity index over productive rearrangements. This is the immuneACCESS table as TCRdb keeps it, with only in-frame sequences that have V and J called. A part of the clones is gone; compared with another copy, unresolved V genes explain less than half, and the rest is unexplained. V, J and clone size derive from that table, while D and trimming were established from the DNA sequence. The sample table lists 220,000 or so clones, less than 90% of them with a count of one. The ten largest account for more than 4.5% of the sample.

The source of this sequence is a woman between 55 and 75 years old who had recovered from COVID-19. Sequences were obtained from peripheral blood. The rearranged chain carries TRBV4-2 and TRBJ2-7, with 9 bases aligning to TRBD1. The bases read TGTGCCAGCAGCCAGACCGGGACAGGGAACTACGAGCAGTACTTC. This codes for CASSQTGTGNYEQYF.